This T cell receptor (beta chain) comes out of a study of blood T cell repertoires in COVID-19 (dated by TCRdb to the early 2020s). General notes on the study: The collaborator samples originated in the United States, Italy and Spain and spanned the acute and convalescent phases of COVID-19. Samples were obtained from the ongoing ImmuneRACE study (first 160 participants) and from about 1,300 subjects provided by 6 global collaborators. The repertoires were released in a freely available public database meant as a resource for research on the immune response to SARS-CoV-2. Where available, HLA class I and class II types were obtained from metadata supplied by the sample provider rather than from assay-based typing. The sample metadata nearly always contained a de-identified subject ID, COVID-19 status, age in years and sex. The material from the prospective study consisted of cDNA or gDNA derived from T cells, B-cell-depleted T cells, or PBMCs. The dataset comprised deeply sampled blood TCRbeta repertoires from subjects exposed to, actively infected with, or recovered from COVID-19. Overall study results and their limits: Clinical and demographic metadata were provided uncurated, with the amount varying by source and participant.

The immunoSEQ Assay, a bias-controlled multiplex PCR, was used to amplify TCRbeta CDR3 regions from genomic DNA. Under the source paper's analysis protocol: The number of nucleated cells in each sample was estimated from the amplification of reference gene primers within the assay. To quantify the absolute abundance of each unique TCRbeta CDR3 rearrangement, sequence reads were collapsed and filtered. For each sample, productive Simpson clonality was calculated as the square root of Simpson's diversity index across productive rearrangements. Not all clones reach the TCRdb copy of this immuneACCESS table, which keeps in-frame sequences only. Checked studies attribute under half of the gap to unresolved V genes and leave the rest unexplained. The D gene and trimming were derived from the DNA, and the V and J assignments and clone size from that table. Counted in this sample were around 49,000 clones; roughly 90% of them appeared once. The top ten clones comprise 2.2% of the sample.

Reading the germline V gene (reference sequence) gives CDR1 LNHDA and CDR2 SQIVND. Spanning cysteine to phenylalanine, the CDR3 consists of 14 amino acids. Only the CDR3 portion is preserved as DNA: 42 bases, with reading frame beginning at the first base. V is pared back by 6 bases and J by 3 bases, with 12 bases lying between the germline termini. The collaborating institutions used their own protocols to collect whole blood in K2EDTA tubes. Collaborator samples were shipped for TCRbeta analysis as frozen whole blood, isolated PBMCs, or DNA extracted from either sample type. A note on this clone: No cognate antigen has been identified for it. No base quality values were provided; no much bigger clone lies one nucleotide off.

This clonotype was obtained from a human donor in a cohort sampled during active COVID-19. The sequenced material came from peripheral blood. Here the chain combines TRBV19 and TRBJ1-5, with the D gene not clear enough to name. At the DNA level, the sequence is TGTGCCAGTAGGTTGCGGCAGAACAATCAGCCCCAGCATTTT. Its protein reads: CASRLRQNNQPQHF. Beyond the CDR3, the reference TRBV19 and TRBJ1-5 genes provide the residues; the full variable domain reads: DGGITQSPKYLFRKEGQNVTLSCEQNLNHDAMYWYRQDPGQGLRLIYYSQIVNDFQKGDIAEGYSVSREKKESFPLTVTSAQKNPTAFYLCASRLRQNNQPQHFGDGTRLSIL.